Each of the 3 T cell receptor beta chains below was sequenced from the same sample in a study of blood T cell repertoires in COVID-19. The method was immunoSEQ multiplex PCR; TCRdb's version includes in-frame clones alone and lacks a portion of them. This sample has some 15,000 clones, with around 89% found just once. The specimen was peripheral blood. The receptors were gathered from a human donor in a cohort sampled during active COVID-19.

The chain links TRBV7-6 to TRBJ1-5; 8 bases align to TRBD1. After removal of 5 bases from V and 10 bases from J, the junction contained 10 bases not matched to a gene. Germline V gene sequence: CDR1 SGHVS, CDR2 FNYEAQ. CDR3 length: 14 amino acids. The CDR3 region is CASSRLLQGGPQHF. CDR3 nucleotides: TGTGCCAGCAGCCGACTCTTACAGGGGGGACCCCAGCATTTT.

J is TRBJ1-5 and V is TRBV5-1; possibly TRBD1 for D (5 bases). CDR3 length: 15 residues. Germline V gives CDR1 SGHRS, CDR2 YFSETQ. V lost 3 bases and J 3 bases, leaving 13 bases between the germline ends. The CDR3 loop is CASSYSGGSNQPQHF. The CDR3 nucleotides read TGCGCCAGCAGCTATTCCGGGGGATCCAATCAGCCCCAGCATTTT. The full variable domain, rest sourced from reference TRBV5-1 and TRBJ1-5, is KAGVTQTPRYLIKTRGQQVTLSCSPISGHRSVSWYQQTPGQGLQFLFEYFSETQRNKGNFPGRFSGRQFSNSRSEMNVSTLELGDSALYLCASSYSGGSNQPQHFGDGTRLSIL.

This chain uses TRBV6-1 with TRBJ2-3, with TRBD1 identical over 9 bases. CDR3 length: 17 amino acids. Germline V gene sequence: CDR1 MNHNS, CDR2 SASEGT. With V trimmed by 2 bases and J by 4 bases, 10 bases remained unmatched. The CDR3 is CASSERRTGEPADTQYF. Written as DNA, the CDR3 is TGTGCCAGCAGTGAACGGAGGACAGGGGAGCCTGCAGATACGCAGTATTTT.